Listed here are 9 T cell receptor beta chains from one sample, sequenced in a study of blood T cell repertoires in COVID-19. TCRdb keeps only in-frame clones here, not all; method: immunoSEQ multiplex PCR. The sample shows approximately 260,000 clones, 75% to 90% of them seen only once. Sequences were obtained from peripheral blood. The receptor source for this set is a woman in her thirties or forties who had recovered from COVID-19.

The chain recombines TRBV5-6 with TRBJ2-7; weak D call: TRBD1 (5 bases). CDR3 length equals 14 residues. V lost 2 bases, J lost 4 bases, and 13 bases lay in between. CDR1 is SGHDT and CDR2 is YYEEEE in the germline V gene. CDR3 in amino acids: CASSLRGALYEQYF. The DNA for the CDR3 is TGTGCCAGCAGCTTAAGGGGCGCCTTATACGAGCAGTACTTC.

This chain connects TRBV27 to TRBJ1-6; D is perhaps TRBD1 (6 bases). Germline CDR1 and CDR2: MNHEY and SMNVEV (reference sequence). The CDR3 is 17 amino acids. Trimming cost V 5 bases and J 3 bases, with 17 bases left between them. CDR3 coding DNA: TGTGCCAGCAGTAGGGCCTTACAGGGAGACTATAATTCACCCCTCCACTTT. This encodes CASSRALQGDYNSPLHF.

The V and J genes are TRBV14 and TRBJ2-1, with D maybe TRBD1 (6 bases). The CDR3 is 14 amino acids. V lost 2 bases and J 9 bases, leaving 14 bases between the germline ends. The germline CDR1 and CDR2 sequences are SGHDN and FVKESK. Here the CDR3 DNA reads TGTGCCAGCAGCCAATTCGCAGGGGTGGGTGAGCAGTTCTTC. Encoded protein: CASSQFAGVGEQFF.

The chain joins TRBV24-1 to TRBJ2-1; 7 nucleotides match TRBD2. The CDR3 runs 13 residues. V was clipped by 3 bases and J by 10 bases; unmatched bases: 5. Germline-derived CDR1 and CDR2 are KGHDR and SFDVKD. CDR3 protein: CATSDIWTREQFF. CDR3 sequence (DNA): TGTGCCACCAGTGATATCTGGACTAGAGAGCAGTTCTTC.

The chain recombines TRBV27 with TRBJ2-2, with D perhaps matching TRBD2 (6 bases). V lost 6 bases, J lost 2 bases, and 19 bases lay in between. This CDR3 spans 17 amino acids. Germline V gene sequence: CDR1 MNHEY, CDR2 SMNVEV (reference sequence). The CDR3 spells CASSSYSGTRNTGELFF. The CDR3 DNA reads as TGTGCCAGCAGCAGCTACTCCGGGACTCGTAACACCGGGGAGCTGTTTTTT.

In its sample, this clone was seen once. The V call is TRBV6-4, the J call TRBJ1-5, with 7 bases that match TRBD1. This CDR3 is 14 amino acids long. Germline assignment: CDR1 MRHNA and CDR2 SNTAGT. With 11 bases clipped from V and 3 bases from J, the junction kept 10 bases outside the gene matches. The CDR3: CARPRGGLNQPQHF. The CDR3 nucleotides read TGTGCCCGACCAAGAGGGGGCCTCAATCAGCCCCAGCATTTT.

The chain couples TRBV29-1 to TRBJ2-2; 7 bases are a match to TRBD1. The V gene end was trimmed by 4 bases and the J gene end by 6 bases; junction bases not matched to a gene: 5. Germline V gene sequence: CDR1 SQVTM, CDR2 ANQGSEA. The CDR3 sequence is 13 residues long. This chain's CDR3 is CSVVEGGAGELFF. DNA of the CDR3: TGCAGCGTTGTCGAAGGGGGCGCCGGGGAGCTGTTTTTT.

The chain carries TRBV11-3 and TRBJ1-1; D perhaps matches TRBD1 (5 bases). The CDR3 length is 17 residues. Deletions cut 1 base from V and 4 bases from J, with 19 bases between. In germline, CDR1 is SGHNT, CDR2 YENEEA. The CDR3: CASSLGGLGRRGTEAFF. The CDR3 DNA reads as TGTGCCAGCAGCTTAGGGGGATTGGGAAGAAGGGGCACTGAAGCTTTCTTT.

This clone was seen only once. J is TRBJ1-3 and V is TRBV6-5; 7 bases fit TRBD1. CDR1 is MNHEY, CDR2 SVGAGI, per germline. With V trimmed by 5 bases and J by 1 base, 5 bases remained unmatched. The length of the CDR3 is 15 residues. DNA for the CDR3: TGTGCCAGCAGTCCTCTGGACAGGTCTGGAAACACCATATATTTT. Protein sequence: CASSPLDRSGNTIYF.